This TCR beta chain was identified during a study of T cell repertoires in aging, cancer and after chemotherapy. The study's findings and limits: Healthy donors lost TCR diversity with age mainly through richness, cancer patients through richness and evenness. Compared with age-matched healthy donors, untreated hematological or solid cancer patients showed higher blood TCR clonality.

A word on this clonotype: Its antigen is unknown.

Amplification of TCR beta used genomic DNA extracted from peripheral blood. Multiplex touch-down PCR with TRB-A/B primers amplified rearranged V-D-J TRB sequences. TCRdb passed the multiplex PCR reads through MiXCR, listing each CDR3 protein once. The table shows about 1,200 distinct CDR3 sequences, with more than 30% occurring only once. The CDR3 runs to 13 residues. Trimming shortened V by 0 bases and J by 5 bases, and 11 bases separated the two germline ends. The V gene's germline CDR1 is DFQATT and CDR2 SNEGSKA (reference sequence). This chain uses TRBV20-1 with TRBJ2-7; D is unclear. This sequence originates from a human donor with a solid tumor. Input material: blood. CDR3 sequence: CSARDRRPDEQYF. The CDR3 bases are TGCAGTGCTAGAGATCGTAGGCCGGACGAGCAGTACTTC.